The 21 T cell receptor beta chains in this list originate from one sample, sequenced in a study of CD8+ T cells in alopecia areata. Extracted RNA was reverse transcribed, and the resulting cDNA served as sequencing template. Sequencing was performed with immunoSEQ multiplex PCR; in TCRdb, only in-frame clones are kept and a portion is missing. The repertoire consists of about 180,000 clones, with less than 75% occurring once and the leading ten covering 16%. Treatment noted: oral pan-JAK inhibitor, 5-10 mg twice daily. This sample comprised CD4+ T cells sorted from blood, obtained between weeks 55 and 65, from a patient treated with tofacitinib. All receptors derive from a human donor with alopecia areata.

The rearrangement uses TRBV4-2 and TRBJ1-6; unclear D gene. The CDR3 consists of 17 residues. CDR1 and CDR2 from the germline V gene are LGHNA and YNFKEQ. The V and J ends lost 0 bases and 7 bases respectively, with 16 bases between them. The CDR3 DNA follows: TGTGCCAGCAGCCAAGAACCCACCGACACCGCCAATTCACCCCTCCACTTT. Amino acids: CASSQEPTDTANSPLHF.

DNA of the CDR3: TGCAGCGCCGGGGGGAGAAATATTCAGTACTTC. Its translation is CSAGGRNIQYF. The V gene is TRBV29-1, the J gene TRBJ2-4, with 7 bases matching TRBD2. The V gene's germline CDR1 is SQVTM and CDR2 ANQGSEA. CDR3 length: 11 residues. V lost 7 bases and J lost 10; bases outside the gene matches: 7.

CDR3 bases: TGCAGCGTTGACCCCGGGACAGACTATGGCTACACCTTC. Amino acid sequence: CSVDPGTDYGYTF. This sequence joins TRBV29-1 and TRBJ1-2; 7 nucleotides line up with TRBD1. The junction had 4 bases not matched to a gene; V was cut back by 3 bases and J by 3 bases. This CDR3 has 13 amino acids. Germline V gene lookup returns CDR1 SQVTM and CDR2 ANQGSEA.

The J gene is TRBJ1-6, the V gene TRBV27; a possible D gene is TRBD1 (6 bases). V was pared by 3 bases and J by 11 bases, with 14 bases between. This CDR3 region has 14 residues. Germline-derived CDR1 and CDR2 are MNHEY and SMNVEV (reference sequence). The CDR3 loop is CASSLKGDGTPLHF. The CDR3, as DNA: TGTGCCAGCAGTTTGAAGGGGGATGGGACACCCCTCCACTTT.

CDR3 sequence reads: CASSPNNEQFF. The CDR3 coding sequence is TGTGCCAGCTCACCTAACAATGAGCAGTTCTTC. The chain recombines TRBV18 with TRBJ2-1; D unresolved. CDR3 size: 11 residues. Germline V CDR1 and CDR2: KGHSH, LQKENI. With 3 bases removed from V and 5 bases from J, the gap between germline ends came to 2 bases.

The chain employs TRBV10-3 and TRBJ1-6, with D hard to call. From germline, CDR1 is ENHRY and CDR2 SYGVKD. The CDR3 runs to 13 residues. The germline V and J ends were trimmed by 2 bases and 9 bases, with 8 bases remaining between them. In DNA, the CDR3 is TGTGCCATCAGTGAGCTACCTCCTTCACCCCTCCACTTT. This sequence encodes CAISELPPSPLHF.

This clone was found many times. The genes are TRBV11-2 and TRBJ2-1, with D possibly being TRBD2 (5 bases). The CDR3 is made up of 12 amino acids. The germline V gene encodes CDR1 SGHAT and CDR2 FQNNGV. Trimming removed 2 bases at V and 10 bases at J, with 9 bases between. Written as DNA, the CDR3 is TGTGCCAGCAGCTTACCGGGAAACGAGCAGTTCTTC. This encodes CASSLPGNEQFF. Supplemented by reference TRBV11-2 and TRBJ2-1, the full variable domain reads EAGVAQSPRYKIIEKRQSVAFWCNPISGHATLYWYQQILGQGPKLLIQFQNNGVVDDSQLPKDRFSAERLKGVDSTLKIQPAKLEDSAVYLCASSLPGNEQFFGPGTRLTVL.

The chain carries TRBV30 and TRBJ2-1; D gene uncertain. The CDR3 covers 19 residues. In germline, CDR1 is GTSNPN, CDR2 SVGIG (reference sequence). Trimming removed 0 bases at V and 8 bases at J, with 29 bases between. CDR3 region: CAWSVRGALLLRSIDEQFF. The CDR3 coding sequence is TGTGCCTGGAGTGTACGTGGAGCTCTACTCCTTCGGTCAATTGATGAGCAGTTCTTC.

This chain connects TRBV29-1 to TRBJ2-7; TRBD2 might be the D (6 bases). Trimming took 7 bases from V and 5 from J, leaving 12 bases between them. CDR1 SQVTM and CDR2 ANQGSEA come from the germline V gene. This CDR3 is 11 amino acids long. The chain's CDR3 is CSGGDANEQYF. The CDR3 DNA reads as TGCAGCGGCGGGGATGCGAACGAGCAGTACTTC.

The rearrangement links TRBV6-5 to TRBJ2-7, with 7 bases identical to TRBD1. CDR1 and CDR2 from the germline V gene are MNHEY and SVGAGI. The CDR3 spans 14 residues. The ends lost 3 bases at V and 4 bases at J; junction bases unmatched: 6. CDR3 DNA sequence: TGTGCCAGCAGTTATAGACAGGGAAGGTACGAGCAGTACTTC. Translated: CASSYRQGRYEQYF.

The chain uses TRBV7-8 and TRBJ2-5; D gene uncertain. The CDR3 loop spans 12 amino acids. Germline V gene sequence: CDR1 SGHVS, CDR2 FQNEAQ. Trimming shortened V by 1 base and J by 7 bases, and 7 bases separated the two germline ends. This chain's CDR3 is CASSLVLGTQYF. Here the CDR3 DNA reads TGTGCCAGCAGCTTAGTTTTGGGGACCCAGTACTTC.

This chain connects TRBV5-4 to TRBJ1-1, with D perhaps matching TRBD1 (6 bases). CDR1 SGHNT and CDR2 YYREEE come from the germline V gene (reference sequence). The CDR3 sequence is 15 residues long. Trimming left V 4 bases short and J 3 bases short, with 16 bases between. Written as DNA, the CDR3 is TGTGCCAGCAGCCGAGGGGGGGCCGGGGACACTGAAGCTTTCTTT. This translates into CASSRGGAGDTEAFF.

The CDR3 region has the DNA TGTGCCAGCAGTTCGGCGGATGCCCGGGGTTCACCCCTCCACTTT. Protein: CASSSADARGSPLHF. The chain joins TRBV6-5 to TRBJ1-6, with D unresolved. The V end lost 4 bases, the J end lost 9 bases, and 16 bases lay between the germline ends. CDR3 length: 15 amino acids. The V gene's germline CDR1 is MNHEY and CDR2 SVGAGI.

This clone has a handful of counts. The rearrangement uses TRBV18 and TRBJ1-2, with D possibly being TRBD1 (5 bases). V was clipped by 6 bases and J by 8 bases, with 22 bases between them. The CDR3 is 15 residues long. From germline, CDR1 is KGHSH and CDR2 LQKENI. The CDR3, as DNA: TGTGCCAGCTCGCTCTCTTTACCCCGCGGGGGAGGCTACACCTTC. This gives the protein CASSLSLPRGGGYTF.

V gene TRBV7-2 combines with J gene TRBJ2-1, with TRBD2 matching 7 bases. The CDR3 spans 14 residues. Trimming cost V 8 bases and J 4 bases; bases outside gene matches: 8. Germline CDR1 reads SGHTA; CDR2 reads FQGNSA. The CDR3 DNA reads as TGTGCCAGCGGTCAGCGGGGACGATACAATGAGCAGTTCTTC. Amino acid sequence: CASGQRGRYNEQFF.

CDR3 protein: CASSSFGGSGANVLTF. The CDR3 DNA follows: TGTGCCAGCAGTTCCTTTGGGGGATCTGGGGCCAACGTCCTGACTTTC. The genes are TRBV6-5 and TRBJ2-6; D may be TRBD1 or TRBD2 (5 bases each). CDR3 length equals 16 residues. Per the germline V gene, CDR1 is MNHEY and CDR2 is SVGAGI. Trimming pared 4 bases from V and 1 base from J, leaving 11 bases between.

V gene TRBV18 combines with J gene TRBJ2-7; D is ambiguous. CDR1 and CDR2 from the germline V gene are KGHSH and LQKENI. The CDR3 covers 15 residues. The ends were cut back, 1 base at V and 0 bases at J, with 10 bases in the middle. CDR3 in DNA: TGTGCCAGCTCACCACTATCAGAGGCCTCCTACGAGCAGTACTTC. Protein sequence: CASSPLSEASYEQYF.

The chain is built from TRBV4-1 and TRBJ2-2; 9 bases line up with TRBD1. Germline assignment: CDR1 MGHRA and CDR2 YSYEKL. CDR3 size: 14 residues. V gave up 4 bases and J gave up 7 bases; unmatched junction bases: 4. This chain's CDR3 is CASSRDRVVGELFF. The CDR3 bases are TGCGCCAGCAGCCGGGACAGGGTTGTCGGGGAGCTGTTTTTT.

Points on this clone: Other DNA sequences within the sample encode an identical CDR3. The chain couples TRBV11-2 to TRBJ1-5; possibly TRBD1 for D (6 bases). Trimming left V 1 base short and J 4 bases short, with 11 bases between. Germline V gene sequence: CDR1 SGHAT, CDR2 FQNNGV. CDR3 size: 15 residues. This CDR3 reads CASSLVEGGNQPQHF. The CDR3 DNA reads TGTGCCAGCAGCTTAGTAGAGGGGGGGAATCAGCCCCAGCATTTT. The entire variable domain, with the rest obtained from reference TRBV11-2 and TRBJ1-5, is as follows: EAGVAQSPRYKIIEKRQSVAFWCNPISGHATLYWYQQILGQGPKLLIQFQNNGVVDDSQLPKDRFSAERLKGVDSTLKIQPAKLEDSAVYLCASSLVEGGNQPQHFGDGTRLSIL.

V is TRBV7-9 and J is TRBJ1-6, with a weak D call TRBD1 (5 bases). This CDR3 is 14 amino acids long. Germline loops: CDR1 SEHNR, CDR2 FQNEAQ (reference sequence). Trimming took 1 base from V and 11 from J, leaving 12 bases between them. The CDR3 DNA reads as TGTGCCAGCAGCTTAGAGGGGCCGACCCCACCCCTCCACTTT. Its protein is CASSLEGPTPPLHF.

This chain uses TRBV4-1 with TRBJ2-2, with TRBD1 matching over 9 bases. Germline values: CDR1 MGHRA, CDR2 YSYEKL. Unmatched junction bases numbered 5, after V lost 3 bases and J lost 6 bases. This CDR3 has 15 amino acids. The CDR3 coding sequence is TGCGCCAGCAGCCAGCCTACAGGGGGCCCCGGGGAGCTGTTTTTT. Translated: CASSQPTGGPGELFF.